Shown below are 22 T cell receptor beta chains from a single sample sequenced in a study of T cells after yellow fever vaccination. TCRdb re-derived calls from the 5' RACE reads in MiXCR, one entry per CDR3 protein. The profile shows more than 300,000 distinct CDR3 sequences, roughly 6.8% of them singletons. The specimen was PBMCs, collected approximately 40 days after the first yellow fever vaccination. The receptors come from a man aged 18-30 years who received the YFV17D yellow fever vaccine.

The sample holds many counts of this clonotype. The rearrangement uses TRBV10-3 and TRBJ2-6; perhaps TRBD1 as D (6 bases). V lost 7 bases, J lost 0 bases, and 13 bases lay in between. CDR1 is ENHRY, CDR2 SYGVKD, per germline. The length of the CDR3 is 16 residues. The CDR3: CAINPGHSSGANVLTF. CDR3 DNA sequence: TGTGCCATCAACCCGGGACATAGCTCTGGGGCCAACGTCCTGACTTTC.

This clonotype was counted a few times. The chain uses TRBV5-1 and TRBJ2-1; TRBD2 matches at 9 bases. CDR3 length: 18 residues. Per the germline V gene, CDR1 is SGHRS and CDR2 is YFSETQ. The junction had 13 bases not matched to a gene; V was cut back by 1 base and J by 5 bases. The CDR3: CASSLPRPYSGGHNEQFF. The CDR3 region has the DNA TGCGCCAGCAGCTTGCCCCGCCCGTATAGCGGGGGCCACAATGAGCAGTTCTTC.

This clonotype was picked up a small number of times. The rearrangement joins TRBV12-5 to TRBJ2-1; 8 bases agree with TRBD1. The length of the CDR3 is 14 residues. Germline assignment: CDR1 LGHNT and CDR2 FRNRAP. The V segment lost 6 bases and the J segment 7 bases; nucleotides outside the gene matches: 8. The CDR3 is CASGEATGVNEQFF. The CDR3 DNA sequence: TGTGCTAGTGGAGAAGCGACAGGGGTTAATGAGCAGTTCTTC.

V and J are TRBV27 and TRBJ2-1; D tentatively fits TRBD1 or TRBD2 (5 bases each). The CDR3 is 17 residues long. Trimming cost V 1 base and J 7 bases, with 20 bases left between them. In germline, CDR1 is MNHEY, CDR2 SMNVEV (reference sequence). The CDR3 DNA is TGTGCCAGCAGTTTATTACCGGGAAGGGGTAGAAGTAATGAGCAGTTCTTC. Its translation is CASSLLPGRGRSNEQFF.

The sample holds a few counts of this clonotype. This chain's CDR3 is CASSQEEGIGTSGAVTGELFF. In DNA form, the CDR3 reads TGCGCCAGCAGCCAAGAGGAGGGAATAGGGACTAGCGGGGCGGTTACCGGGGAGCTGTTTTTT. V is TRBV4-1 and J is TRBJ2-2, with 13 nucleotides matching TRBD2. CDR3 length: 21 residues. Germline V gives CDR1 MGHRA, CDR2 YSYEKL. The V and J ends lost 0 bases and 5 bases, in that order; junction bases with no gene match: 15.

This clonotype was counted many times. The chain links TRBV11-2 to TRBJ1-2, with D uncertain. V was shortened by 4 bases and J by 3 bases, with 12 bases between the two germline ends. The germline V gene encodes CDR1 SGHAT and CDR2 FQNNGV. The CDR3 is 14 amino acids. The CDR3 loop reads CASSSMREYYGYTF. CDR3 nucleotides: TGTGCCAGCAGCTCCATGAGGGAATACTATGGCTACACCTTC.

This clonotype has ten or more counts. The CDR3 sequence is CASSLRDSDTGELFF. The CDR3 DNA is TGCGCCAGCAGCTTGAGGGACAGTGACACCGGGGAGCTGTTTTTT. The chain combines TRBV5-1 with TRBJ2-2; 7 bases line up with TRBD1. The CDR3 covers 15 residues. V lost 1 base, J lost 3 bases, and 3 bases stayed unmatched. The germline V gene has CDR1 SGHRS and CDR2 YFSETQ.

This clonotype occurred a few times. This rearrangement joins TRBV28 to TRBJ1-5; D call uncertain. The CDR3 runs to 12 residues. Per the germline V gene, CDR1 is MDHEN and CDR2 is SYDVKM. The germline V and J ends were trimmed by 5 bases and 4 bases, with 6 bases remaining between them. The CDR3 nucleotides are TGTGCCAGCAGTAAACGGAATCAGCCCCAGCATTTT. Its translation is CASSKRNQPQHF.

This clonotype showed up just a few times. The rearrangement uses TRBV6-2 or TRBV6-3 and TRBJ2-7; D is undetermined. V was pared by 6 bases and J by 2 bases, with 11 bases between. From germline, CDR1 is MNHEY and CDR2 SVGEGT. This CDR3 has 13 amino acids. The chain's CDR3 is CASRQEIPYEQYV. The CDR3 DNA reads as TGTGCCAGCAGGCAGGAGATTCCCTACGAGCAGTACGTC.

The table lists this clonotype with a few counts. This sequence joins TRBV20-1 and TRBJ2-7; no clear D gene. V lost 5 bases to trimming and J lost 6 bases, with 14 bases between them. The CDR3 is made up of 12 amino acids. Germline values: CDR1 DFQATT, CDR2 SNEGSKA (reference sequence). CDR3 in DNA: TGCAGTGCTCCACTCTCTGGGTCCGAGCAGTACTTC. It encodes CSAPLSGSEQYF.

This clonotype was observed a handful of times. For the CDR3, the DNA is TGCGCCAGCAGCTCAACAGTAGCCAAAAACATTCAGTACTTC. It is translated as CASSSTVAKNIQYF. This chain connects TRBV5-1 to TRBJ2-4; D not certain. The CDR3 spans 14 residues. V was clipped by 3 bases and J by 0 bases, with 7 bases between them. Per the germline V gene, CDR1 is SGHRS and CDR2 is YFSETQ.

The chain combines TRBV5-4 with TRBJ2-1; D is perhaps TRBD2 (5 bases). Trimming removed 0 bases from V and 4 bases from J, with 11 bases in between. Germline CDR1 reads SGHNT; CDR2 reads YYREEE (reference sequence). The CDR3 spans 15 residues. CDR3 bases: TGTGCCAGCAGCTTGGATGGACTCACGTACAATGAGCAGTTCTTC. Its protein is CASSLDGLTYNEQFF.

With regard to this clonotype: The junction differs from germline at one of its ends, possibly a read error. The rearrangement links TRBV20-1 to TRBJ2-3, with 8 bases aligning to TRBD2. The CDR3 loop spans 16 amino acids. In germline, CDR1 is DFQATT, CDR2 SNEGSKA (reference sequence). CDR3 DNA sequence: TGCTGTGCCCAACCGCTAGCGGGCTCATCCCCAGATACGCAGTATTTT. It translates to CCAQPLAGSSPDTQYF.

The V and J genes are TRBV7-9 and TRBJ1-2; unclear D gene. V was pared by 0 bases and J by 1 base, with 12 bases between. Germline CDR1 is SEHNR and CDR2 is FQNEAQ (reference sequence). This CDR3 is built from 16 residues. This chain's CDR3 is CASSLALESLNYGYTF. The DNA for the CDR3 is TGTGCCAGCAGCTTAGCGTTAGAAAGCCTTAACTATGGCTACACCTTC.

This chain joins TRBV20-1 and TRBJ2-7; no firm D call. V shed 3 bases and J shed 9 bases, with 12 bases lying between them. The CDR3 is made up of 11 amino acids. From germline, CDR1 is DFQATT and CDR2 SNEGSKA (reference sequence). The CDR3 loop is CSARGAGMQYF. The CDR3 region has the DNA TGCAGTGCTAGGGGCGCAGGCATGCAGTACTTC.

This sequence joins TRBV13 and TRBJ1-4; tentatively, D is TRBD1 (6 bases). The CDR3 loop spans 15 amino acids. Per the germline V gene, CDR1 is PRHDT and CDR2 is FYEKMQ (reference sequence). Trimming removed 0 bases from V and 7 bases from J, with 12 bases in between. CDR3 in DNA: TGTGCCAGCAGCTTAGGTGTGGGGGGCAGTGAAAAACTGTTTTTT. Its translation is CASSLGVGGSEKLFF. The full variable domain, in which reference TRBV13 and TRBJ1-4 provide the parts outside the CDR3, is AAGVIQSPRHLIKEKRETATLKCYPIPRHDTVYWYQQGPGQDPQFLISFYEKMQSDKGSIPDRFSAQQFSDYHSELNMSSLELGDSALYFCASSLGVGGSEKLFFGSGTQLSVL.

CDR3 in amino acids: CASSLQGQQNTEAFF. CDR3 coding DNA: TGTGCCAGCAGTTTACAGGGACAGCAGAACACTGAAGCTTTCTTT. The chain recombines TRBV27 with TRBJ1-1; 7 bases are a match to TRBD1. CDR1 is MNHEY and CDR2 is SMNVEV in the germline V gene (reference sequence). The CDR3 has 15 residues. J gave up 1 base and V 2 bases, and 4 bases lay outside the gene matches.

This clonotype has only a few counts. The chain employs TRBV6-2 or TRBV6-3 and TRBJ2-3; TRBD1 matches 7 bases. V was pared by 5 bases and J by 1 base, with 12 bases of the junction left unmatched. The CDR3 contains 17 residues. The germline V gene has CDR1 MNHEY and CDR2 SVGEGT. The CDR3 spells CASSTRTGGNGTDTQYF. The CDR3 DNA follows: TGTGCCAGCAGTACAAGGACAGGAGGAAATGGCACAGATACGCAGTATTTT.

The rearrangement joins TRBV27 to TRBJ1-5; D unresolved. V was shortened by 5 bases and J by 1 base, with 9 bases between the two germline ends. CDR1 MNHEY and CDR2 SMNVEV come from the germline V gene (reference sequence). CDR3 length: 14 amino acids. CDR3 DNA: TGTGCCAGCAGTCACCGGGCCAGCAATCAGCCCCAGCATTTT. Amino acids: CASSHRASNQPQHF.

This clonotype was detected a few times. The J gene is TRBJ2-4, the V gene TRBV5-1; 11 nucleotides line up with TRBD1. CDR1 SGHRS and CDR2 YFSETQ come from the germline V gene. V shed 4 bases, J shed 7 bases, and the junction held 4 bases outside the gene matches. The CDR3 is 14 residues long. Here the CDR3 DNA reads TGCGCCAGCAGCCAGGACAGGGGGCGGAACATTCAGTACTTC. Protein: CASSQDRGRNIQYF.

This clonotype was counted ten times or more. The chain joins TRBV7-9 to TRBJ1-6, with no clear D. V was pared by 5 bases and J by 10 bases, with 12 bases between. Germline assignment: CDR1 SEHNR and CDR2 FQNEAQ (reference sequence). The CDR3 spans 13 residues. For the CDR3, the DNA is TGTGCCAGCAGCGTAGGGTGGCCCTCACCCCTCCACTTT. This encodes CASSVGWPSPLHF.

V and J are TRBV2 and TRBJ1-2, with no clear D. The V end was cut by 10 bases, the J end by 8 bases, with 17 bases between. Germline loops: CDR1 SNHLY, CDR2 FYNNEI. CDR3 length: 12 residues. CDR3: CATGPWVGGYTF. The CDR3 DNA follows: TGTGCCACCGGGCCCTGGGTAGGGGGCTACACCTTC.